Below are 2 T cell receptor beta chains sequenced from a single sample in a study of identical twins. TCRdb reprocessed the 5' RACE reads via MiXCR and lists one record per CDR3 protein. The sample has around 280,000 distinct CDR3 sequences, more than 6.5% seen once. These data also formed part of another study, on yellow fever vaccine responses in identical twins.

Sample: memory (CD45RO+) T cells sorted from blood. Source of these receptors: a woman aged 18-29 years in good health.

This clonotype was recorded a few times. The chain combines TRBV6-1 with TRBJ1-6; the D gene is possibly TRBD1 (5 bases). CDR1 and CDR2 (germline): MNHNS, SASEGT. V was cut by 11 bases and J by 8 bases, with 19 bases left in between. This CDR3 comprises 14 residues. The CDR3 loop reads CASSGLTVDSPLHF. The CDR3 DNA reads TGTGCCTCCTCGGGGCTGACAGTGGATTCACCCCTCCACTTT.

Only a few counts were recorded for this clonotype. The DNA of the CDR3 is TGCAGCGTCCGGGCGGGGCAGAACAACTACGAGCAGTACTTC. This translates into CSVRAGQNNYEQYF. The chain recombines TRBV20-1 with TRBJ2-7, with a weak D call TRBD2 (6 bases). The CDR3 runs 14 residues. Germline lookup yields CDR1 DFQATT and CDR2 SNEGSKA (reference sequence).